This entry lists 18 T cell receptor beta chains sequenced from one sample in a study of blood T cells in healthy people across ages. A J-beta primer mix and a sample-barcoded 5' primer were used in a second PCR of about 7 to 12 cycles. Via MiXCR, TCRdb re-called the 5' RACE reads, giving one row per CDR3 protein. The sample has 1.5 million to 2 million distinct CDR3 sequences; approximately 39% are singletons. Sequencing was carried out using blood. The receptors here all came from a human donor in good health.

This clonotype turned up a few times. V gene TRBV9 combines with J gene TRBJ2-1; TRBD2 agrees at 9 bases. Unmatched junction bases numbered 5, after V lost 0 bases and J lost 4 bases. CDR3 length equals 16 residues. The germline CDR1 and CDR2 sequences are SGDLS and YYNGEE. The CDR3 sequence: CASSVGGSGGYNEQFF. In DNA, the CDR3 is TGTGCCAGCAGCGTAGGGGGTAGCGGGGGTTACAATGAGCAGTTCTTC.

This clonotype appeared a few times. J is TRBJ2-7 and V is TRBV7-2; 7 bases are shared with TRBD1. Losses at the gene ends were 4 bases for V and 9 bases for J; bases not matched to a gene: 12. Germline CDR1 is SGHTA and CDR2 is FQGNSA. The length of the CDR3 is 14 residues. As DNA, the CDR3 is TGTGCCAGCAGCTCACAACAGGGGTTTGTTGGGCAGTACTTC. Translating gives CASSSQQGFVGQYF.

This clonotype was recorded many times. The rearrangement joins TRBV6-6 to TRBJ2-1; the D gene is possibly TRBD1 (5 bases). Trimming shortened V by 8 bases and J by 2 bases, and 10 bases separated the two germline ends. The CDR3 is made up of 13 amino acids. Germline assignment: CDR1 MNHNY and CDR2 SVGAGI (reference sequence). Here the CDR3 DNA reads TGTGCCAGCCGCGACAGTACCTACAATGAGCAGTTCTTC. The encoded protein is CASRDSTYNEQFF.

This clonotype was seen more than once but under ten times. This sequence joins TRBV28 and TRBJ2-1; D perhaps matches TRBD1 (6 bases). Germline V CDR1 and CDR2: MDHEN, SYDVKM. The V gene lost 5 bases and the J gene lost 1 base, with 15 bases spanning the gap. CDR3 length: 16 amino acids. In DNA, the CDR3 is TGTGCCAGCAGTGACCGGGGACAAACTTCCTACAATGAGCAGTTCTTC. Amino acid sequence: CASSDRGQTSYNEQFF.

The chain combines TRBV27 with TRBJ2-4; 7 bases are a match to TRBD1. The J call is uncertain, as TRBJ2-7 better fits the DNA end. CDR1 MNHEY and CDR2 SMNVEV come from the germline V gene (reference sequence). The CDR3 contains 15 residues. CDR3 region: CASGFPNRGVSEQYF. The CDR3 DNA reads TGTGCCAGCGGGTTTCCGAACAGGGGTGTGAGCGAGCAGTACTTC.

The chain links TRBV20-1 to TRBJ2-1, with a weak D call TRBD1 (6 bases). The CDR3 sequence is 13 residues long. Germline CDR1 is DFQATT and CDR2 is SNEGSKA (reference sequence). Between the trimmed V and J ends, which lost 5 bases and 4 bases, there was a span of 12 bases. CDR3 protein: CSALGQTYNEQFF. CDR3 in DNA: TGCAGTGCTCTGGGACAAACATACAATGAGCAGTTCTTC.

The table lists this clonotype with a few counts. The rearrangement uses TRBV12-3 or TRBV12-4 and TRBJ2-5; 13 positions match TRBD2. CDR3 length: 17 amino acids. V dropped 6 bases and J dropped 2; count of bases not matched to a gene: 9. CDR3 region: CASSHGTSGAIQETQYF. In DNA, the CDR3 is TGTGCCAGCAGCCACGGGACTAGCGGGGCTATACAAGAGACCCAGTACTTC.

The chain is built from TRBV28 and TRBJ1-2; perhaps TRBD1 as D (5 bases). Looked up from germline, CDR1 is MDHEN and CDR2 is SYDVKM. The CDR3 extends over 14 amino acids. V dropped 5 bases and J dropped 7 bases, with 17 bases sitting between them. The CDR3 region has the DNA TGTGCCAGCAGTCCCCTACGGCAGGGCGGTGGCTACACCTTC. Translated, it gives CASSPLRQGGGYTF.

This clonotype was observed at least ten times. The chain joins TRBV6-4 to TRBJ2-3, with TRBD2 identical over 11 bases. The CDR3 extends over 15 amino acids. Germline CDR1 is MRHNA and CDR2 is SNTAGT. V trimming: 3 bases; J trimming: 1 base; junction bases outside the gene matches: 0. For the CDR3, the DNA is TGTGCCAGCAGTGAGACTAGCGGGGGCACAGATACGCAGTATTTT. Protein sequence: CASSETSGGTDTQYF.

This clonotype appeared a few times. The chain is built from TRBV6-1 and TRBJ1-5; no clear D gene. Germline CDR1 and CDR2: MNHNS and SASEGT. Trimming took 7 bases from V and 7 from J, leaving 14 bases between them. CDR3 length: 13 residues. The CDR3 loop is CASTDETWQPQHF. The CDR3 DNA follows: TGTGCCAGCACCGATGAGACCTGGCAGCCCCAGCATTTT.

This clonotype was seen only a few times. The chain couples TRBV15 to TRBJ1-2; tentative D call: TRBD1 (6 bases). V dropped 11 bases and J dropped 5 bases, with 21 bases sitting between them. This CDR3 is 14 amino acids long. Germline V gives CDR1 LNHNV, CDR2 YYDKDF (reference sequence). The CDR3, as DNA: TGTGCCGCCTCGACGGGGGGGGCTAGGTATGGCTACACCTTC. It encodes CAASTGGARYGYTF.

This clonotype was seen many times. The chain is built from TRBV20-1 and TRBJ2-5; 7 nucleotides line up with TRBD2. CDR3 size: 13 residues. From germline, CDR1 is DFQATT and CDR2 SNEGSKA (reference sequence). J was trimmed by 2 bases and V by 2 bases; bases with no gene match: 2. DNA for the CDR3: TGCAGTGCTAGACTAGCGGATCAAGAGACCCAGTACTTC. Amino acid sequence: CSARLADQETQYF.

This chain joins TRBV19 and TRBJ1-1; D is unresolved. Germline CDR1 LNHDA, CDR2 SQIVND (reference sequence). Trimming removed 7 bases at V and 1 base at J, with 7 bases between. The CDR3 loop spans 12 amino acids. In DNA form, the CDR3 reads TGTGCCAGTATGATAAGGAACACTGAAGCTTTCTTT. Encoded protein: CASMIRNTEAFF.

This clonotype has more than one count but fewer than ten. This rearrangement joins TRBV29-1 to TRBJ1-2, with a tentative D call TRBD1 (6 bases). Germline CDR1 reads SQVTM; CDR2 reads ANQGSEA. The CDR3 totals 15 residues. V was pared by 0 bases and J by 4 bases, with 15 bases between. CDR3 coding DNA: TGCAGCGTTGAAGATCTCAGGGGAGAGGTCTATGGCTACACCTTC. Protein sequence: CSVEDLRGEVYGYTF.

This rearrangement joins TRBV5-1 to TRBJ2-5, with a tentative D call TRBD2 (6 bases). The CDR3 is 14 residues long. Between the trimmed V and J ends, which lost 4 bases and 0 bases, there was a span of 10 bases. The germline V gene encodes CDR1 SGHRS and CDR2 YFSETQ. The CDR3 DNA sequence: TGCGCCAGCAGCCGGGACTCGTACCAAGAGACCCAGTACTTC. Its translation is CASSRDSYQETQYF.

V usage is TRBV7-9 and J usage is TRBJ1-6; TRBD1 might be the D (5 bases). The V gene lost 5 bases and the J gene lost 6 bases, with 8 bases spanning the gap. There are 13 residues in the CDR3. Germline V gene data show CDR1 as SEHNR and CDR2 as FQNEAQ (reference sequence). DNA for the CDR3: TGTGCCAGCAGCCGGACACCTAATTCACCCCTCCACTTT. It codes for CASSRTPNSPLHF.

The sample holds a few counts of this clonotype. The chain joins TRBV18 to TRBJ2-7; unclear D gene. V was shortened by 2 bases and J by 0 bases, with 11 bases between the two germline ends. Per the germline V gene, CDR1 is KGHSH and CDR2 is LQKENI. The CDR3 runs 15 residues. The CDR3 bases are TGTGCCAGCTCACCAGCACCGGAAGGCTCCTACGAGCAGTACTTC. Amino acid sequence: CASSPAPEGSYEQYF.

This rearrangement joins TRBV7-6 to TRBJ2-7, with D unresolved. Trimming took 1 base from V and 5 from J, leaving 12 bases between them. The CDR3 is made up of 14 amino acids. Germline V gene sequence: CDR1 SGHVS, CDR2 FNYEAQ. CDR3 sequence reads: CASSLGGPGNEQYF. The CDR3 region has the DNA TGTGCCAGCAGCTTAGGGGGTCCTGGGAACGAGCAGTACTTC. The full variable domain, its missing parts supplied by reference TRBV7-6 and TRBJ2-7, is GAGVSQSPRYKVTKRGQDVALRCDPISGHVSLYWYRQALGQGPEFLTYFNYEAQQDKSGLPNDRFSAERPEGSISTLTIQRTEQRDSAMYRCASSLGGPGNEQYFGPGTRLTVT.